This T cell receptor beta chain was documented in a study of graft-versus-host responses after intestinal transplantation. As concerns this clone: As yet, its antigen is unknown.

Sequencing was performed with immunoSEQ multiplex PCR; in TCRdb, only in-frame clones are kept and a portion is missing. The sample holds some 97,000 clones, 87% seen once. V was trimmed by 0 bases and J by 6 bases, leaving 12 bases between them. Germline V gene sequence: CDR1 GTSNPN, CDR2 SVGIG (reference sequence). This CDR3 comprises 13 residues. The receptor's source is a human donor who was the organ donor for an intestinal transplant. Sequences were derived from unstimulated CD4+ T cells sorted from spleen or lymph node cells, sampled before transplant. The gene calls are TRBV30 and TRBJ2-7, with D hard to call. The CDR3 here is CAWSVRAESEQYF. Written as DNA, the CDR3 is TGTGCCTGGAGTGTAAGGGCAGAGAGCGAGCAGTACTTC.